The following is a TCR beta chain sequence with its context. Other DNA sequences from this sample encode an identical CDR3 as well. Germline V gene lookup returns CDR1 SGHNT and CDR2 YENEEA. There are 13 residues in the CDR3. Trimming stripped 1 base from V and 7 bases from J, with 5 bases between. This record comes from a study of blood T cell repertoires in COVID-19. Profiled with immunoSEQ multiplex PCR; TCRdb holds only in-frame clones, not every one. The top ten clones hold around 4.2% of a sample with hundreds of thousands of clones, around four fifths of them seen once. Sequenced input: peripheral blood. The TCR was taken from a woman aged 45-59 years with active or convalescent COVID-19. The chain links TRBV11-3 to TRBJ1-6; the D is unclear. The CDR3 coding sequence is TGTGCCAGCAGCTTAGTCTCGAATTCACCCCTCCACTTT. Protein product: CASSLVSNSPLHF.